The text below deals with one TCR beta chain. Authors' processing steps: Reference gene primers were amplified, and this amplification served to estimate nucleated cell counts. The repertoire was sequenced with immunoSEQ multiplex PCR; TCRdb's copy has only in-frame clones and lacks some. Clonal size and the V and J genes are those of that table, whereas D and trimming came from the DNA. The repertoire includes 150,000 or so clones, roughly 83% of them detected once, and less than 15% sits in the top ten. This sample stems from a study of blood T cell repertoires in COVID-19. Across the whole study: Samples of COVID-19 (acute and convalescent) were obtained from the United States, Italy and Spain. T cells, B-cell-depleted T cells, or PBMCs provided the cDNA or gDNA that served as material.

The CDR3 is 13 amino acids. Germline-derived CDR1 and CDR2 are MDHEN and SYDVKM. The J segment lost 6 bases and the V segment lost 7 bases, leaving 7 bases of the junction unmatched. This chain links TRBV28 with TRBJ2-7, with 9 positions matching TRBD1. This receptor was identified in a man aged 18 to 29 with active or convalescent COVID-19. Sequenced sample: peripheral blood. The CDR3 is CASKLQGAIEQYF. CDR3 nucleotide sequence: TGTGCCAGCAAATTACAGGGGGCAATCGAGCAGTACTTC.